This entry lists 21 T cell receptor beta chains sequenced from one sample in a study of cytomegalovirus exposure and HLA in healthy donors. Only in-frame clones appear in the TCRdb table, and some are missing; sequencing was by immunoSEQ multiplex PCR. The sample holds approximately 120,000 clones; roughly 89% are singletons and the top ten take about 1.1%. The sample comprised PBMCs. These receptors were collected from a woman aged 18 to 35 in good health and CMV-seronegative.

The chain combines TRBV5-1 with TRBJ1-1; D remains unclear. Germline loops: CDR1 SGHRS, CDR2 YFSETQ. V lost 4 bases, J lost 0 bases, and 13 bases lay in between. CDR3 length equals 15 residues. CDR3 sequence reads: CASSLPSAVNTEAFF. DNA for the CDR3: TGCGCCAGCAGCCTCCCATCTGCGGTGAACACTGAAGCTTTCTTT.

The V gene is TRBV19, the J gene TRBJ2-2, with TRBD1 identical over 7 bases. The CDR3 runs to 14 residues. Germline CDR1 and CDR2: LNHDA and SQIVND (reference sequence). J was trimmed by 3 bases and V by 5 bases; bases with no gene match: 3. CDR3 bases: TGTGCCAGTAGTGAGCAGGGGGACACCGGGGAGCTGTTTTTT. Its protein product is CASSEQGDTGELFF.

V is TRBV29-1 and J is TRBJ2-1, with 7 bases matching TRBD2. CDR3 size: 14 residues. In germline, CDR1 is SQVTM, CDR2 ANQGSEA. The V gene end was trimmed by 3 bases and the J gene end by 8 bases; junction bases not matched to a gene: 10. CDR3 loop: CSVDSGGSLYEQFF. Written as DNA, the CDR3 is TGCAGCGTTGACTCGGGCGGGAGTCTATATGAGCAGTTCTTC.

The V call is TRBV5-1, the J call TRBJ2-5; 9 bases are shared with TRBD2. The CDR3 consists of 16 residues. In germline, CDR1 is SGHRS, CDR2 YFSETQ. Trimming removed 1 base from V and 5 bases from J; junction bases left unmatched: 9. The CDR3 reads CASSLPPAGGVETQYF. The CDR3 DNA is TGCGCCAGCAGCTTGCCCCCAGCGGGAGGTGTCGAGACCCAGTACTTC.

J is TRBJ1-4 and V is TRBV19; a possible D gene is TRBD1 (5 bases). Trimming stripped 8 bases from V and 8 bases from J, with 24 bases between. CDR3 length: 16 residues. Germline V CDR1 and CDR2: LNHDA, SQIVND (reference sequence). Here the CDR3 DNA reads TGTGCCAGTTCCCCCGGCGCCACAGGACGGCGAGAAAAACTGTTTTTT. It specifies CASSPGATGRREKLFF.

This chain links TRBV6-1 with TRBJ2-7, with 9 bases lining up with TRBD1. This CDR3 is built from 15 residues. The V segment lost 7 bases and the J segment 2 bases; nucleotides outside the gene matches: 9. CDR1 is MNHNS and CDR2 is SASEGT in the germline V gene. CDR3 protein: CASTGAQGAPYEQYV. The CDR3 DNA reads as TGTGCCAGCACCGGGGCACAGGGGGCGCCCTACGAGCAGTACGTC.

The V and J genes are TRBV11-3 and TRBJ2-1, with a tentative D call TRBD1 (6 bases). This CDR3 has 15 residues. Trimming pared 5 bases from V and 7 bases from J, leaving 18 bases between. The germline V gene has CDR1 SGHNT and CDR2 YENEEA. The CDR3: CASSPSRGEWNEQFF. For the CDR3, the DNA is TGTGCCAGCAGCCCGAGCAGGGGCGAATGGAATGAGCAGTTCTTC.

The chain carries TRBV4-2 and TRBJ2-2; 8 nucleotides align to TRBD1. Germline V gene lookup returns CDR1 LGHNA and CDR2 YNFKEQ. The CDR3 covers 18 residues. The J segment lost 2 bases and the V segment lost 0 bases, leaving 8 bases of the junction unmatched. The CDR3 spells CASSQEPPQGANTGELFF. CDR3 coding DNA: TGTGCCAGCAGCCAAGAGCCCCCGCAGGGGGCTAACACCGGGGAGCTGTTTTTT.

This sequence joins TRBV7-2 and TRBJ2-2; 8 nucleotides line up with TRBD2. The J segment lost 6 bases and the V segment lost 6 bases, leaving 6 bases of the junction unmatched. The germline CDR1 and CDR2 sequences are SGHTA and FQGNSA. The CDR3 covers 14 residues. The CDR3 spells CASSPLGLAGELFF. Here the CDR3 DNA reads TGTGCCAGCAGTCCTTTGGGACTAGCCGGGGAGCTGTTTTTT.

The V and J genes are TRBV28 and TRBJ1-1, with D maybe TRBD1 (6 bases). The V and J ends lost 7 bases and 0 bases respectively, with 18 bases between them. From germline, CDR1 is MDHEN and CDR2 SYDVKM. This CDR3 has 16 amino acids. In DNA, the CDR3 is TGTGCCAGCACCTCCTGGCGGGGGCCGGTGAACACTGAAGCTTTCTTT. This codes for CASTSWRGPVNTEAFF.

The V call is TRBV5-1, the J call TRBJ2-7; possible D gene TRBD2, 6 bases. CDR3 length: 16 amino acids. V was pared by 1 base and J by 1 base, with 15 bases between. Germline-derived CDR1 and CDR2 are SGHRS and YFSETQ. The CDR3: CASSLLSLGGSYEQYF. CDR3 coding DNA: TGCGCCAGCAGCTTGCTTTCATTGGGGGGATCCTACGAGCAGTACTTC.

V is TRBV30 and J is TRBJ1-6; D may be TRBD1 (5 bases). Germline lookup yields CDR1 GTSNPN and CDR2 SVGIG (reference sequence). The CDR3 runs to 16 residues. V was trimmed by 5 bases and J by 7 bases, leaving 21 bases between them. The CDR3 is CAWSRALTVTNSPLHF. DNA of the CDR3: TGTGCCTGGTCTAGGGCCCTGACAGTGACGAATTCACCCCTCCACTTT.

This clone was detected only once. V gene TRBV27 combines with J gene TRBJ1-6; D may be TRBD1 (6 bases). The V and J ends lost 2 bases and 10 bases respectively, with 18 bases between them. CDR1 MNHEY and CDR2 SMNVEV come from the germline V gene (reference sequence). This CDR3 comprises 16 residues. DNA of the CDR3: TGTGCCAGCAGTTTACAGGGGCAAGGGTCGAGCTCACCCCTCCACTTT. This codes for CASSLQGQGSSSPLHF.

The chain recombines TRBV5-1 with TRBJ2-2; 7 nucleotides line up with TRBD1. Germline CDR1 is SGHRS and CDR2 is YFSETQ. This CDR3 contains 15 residues. After removal of 4 bases from V and 5 bases from J, the junction contained 8 bases not matched to a gene. CDR3 sequence reads: CASSPVTGQTGELFF. The CDR3 DNA is TGCGCCAGCAGCCCCGTGACAGGGCAAACCGGGGAGCTGTTTTTT.

This clone has a single count. The chain recombines TRBV5-1 with TRBJ1-4; D is unresolved. Germline V gives CDR1 SGHRS, CDR2 YFSETQ. V was shortened by 0 bases and J by 4 bases, with 10 bases between the two germline ends. CDR3 length: 15 amino acids. The CDR3 sequence: CASSLDDGINEKLFF. CDR3 nucleotides: TGCGCCAGCAGCTTGGACGACGGGATTAATGAAAAACTGTTTTTT.

The chain links TRBV11-2 to TRBJ2-2; 12 bases match TRBD2. The CDR3 sequence is 16 residues long. CDR1 and CDR2 from the germline V gene are SGHAT and FQNNGV. V lost 6 bases to trimming and J lost 4 bases; unmatched junction nucleotides: 6. CDR3 sequence reads: CASRLAGGRGTGELFF. The CDR3 DNA sequence: TGTGCCAGCAGACTAGCGGGAGGCCGTGGCACCGGGGAGCTGTTTTTT.

The chain couples TRBV6-6 to TRBJ2-7; 8 bases agree with TRBD2. CDR3 length equals 16 residues. CDR1 is MNHNY and CDR2 is SVGAGI in the germline V gene (reference sequence). With V trimmed by 5 bases and J by 4 bases, 13 bases remained unmatched. CDR3 in DNA: TGTGCCAGCAGTCCCCTGAAGCGGGAGAGACAGTACGAGCAGTACTTC. Its translation: CASSPLKRERQYEQYF.

This clone was counted a few times. J is TRBJ1-5 and V is TRBV2, with D possibly matching TRBD1 (5 bases). CDR3 length: 14 residues. V lost 6 bases, J lost 7 bases, and 16 bases lay in between. CDR1 is SNHLY, CDR2 FYNNEI, per germline. The CDR3 DNA sequence: TGTGCCAGCAGAGAAATGGCAGGGCCACAGCCCCAGCATTTT. Its protein is CASREMAGPQPQHF.

V usage is TRBV19 and J usage is TRBJ1-4; TRBD1 might be the D (5 bases). Between the trimmed V and J ends, which lost 4 bases and 8 bases, there was a span of 17 bases. The CDR3 contains 15 residues. Germline V CDR1 and CDR2: LNHDA, SQIVND (reference sequence). The CDR3 coding sequence is TGTGCCAGTAGTAGCTTGGGGCGGTCGACAGAAAAACTGTTTTTT. It codes for CASSSLGRSTEKLFF. The full variable domain, in which reference TRBV19 and TRBJ1-4 provide the parts outside the CDR3, is DGGITQSPKYLFRKEGQNVTLSCEQNLNHDAMYWYRQDPGQGLRLIYYSQIVNDFQKGDIAEGYSVSREKKESFPLTVTSAQKNPTAFYLCASSSLGRSTEKLFFGSGTQLSVL.

This clone was picked up one time. J is TRBJ1-1 and V is TRBV6-6; D is unclear. The germline V and J ends were trimmed by 8 bases and 5 bases, with 18 bases remaining between them. The CDR3 length is 14 residues. Germline CDR1 is MNHNY and CDR2 is SVGAGI (reference sequence). The CDR3, as DNA: TGTGCCAGCCGCGTGTCAGGCCCCCATACTGAAGCTTTCTTT. It is translated as CASRVSGPHTEAFF.

The chain recombines TRBV7-8 with TRBJ2-1; 12 bases match TRBD2. The CDR3 loop spans 14 amino acids. The germline V gene has CDR1 SGHVS and CDR2 FQNEAQ. With 9 bases clipped from V and 6 bases from J, the junction kept 6 bases outside the gene matches. CDR3 protein: CASQLAGGVNEQFF. CDR3 coding DNA: TGTGCCAGTCAACTAGCGGGGGGTGTCAATGAGCAGTTCTTC.